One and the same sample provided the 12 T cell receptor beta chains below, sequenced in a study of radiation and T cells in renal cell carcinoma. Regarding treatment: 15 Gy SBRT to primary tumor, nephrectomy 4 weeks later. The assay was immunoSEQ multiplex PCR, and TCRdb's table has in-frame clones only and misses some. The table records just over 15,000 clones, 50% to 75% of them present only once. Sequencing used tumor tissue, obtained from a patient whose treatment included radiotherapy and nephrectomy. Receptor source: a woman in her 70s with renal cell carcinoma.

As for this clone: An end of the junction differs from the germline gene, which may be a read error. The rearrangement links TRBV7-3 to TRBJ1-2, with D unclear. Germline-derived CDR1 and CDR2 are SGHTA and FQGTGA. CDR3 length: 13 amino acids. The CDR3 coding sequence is TGTGCCAGCAGCTTTGGGCAGAACTACGGCTACACCTTC. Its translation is CASSFGQNYGYTF.

This CDR3 is CASSEGPVMNTEAFF. Written as DNA, the CDR3 is TGTGCCAGCAGTGAGGGGCCTGTTATGAACACTGAAGCTTTCTTT. V usage is TRBV6-1 and J usage is TRBJ1-1; D possibly corresponds to TRBD1 (5 bases). The CDR3 spans 15 residues. Trimming cost V 3 bases and J 0 bases, with 11 bases left between them. Germline V lookup: CDR1 MNHNS, CDR2 SASEGT.

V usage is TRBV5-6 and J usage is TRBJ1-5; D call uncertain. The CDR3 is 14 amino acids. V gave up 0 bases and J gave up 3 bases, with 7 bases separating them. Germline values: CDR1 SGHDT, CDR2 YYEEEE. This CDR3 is CASSLGQYNQPQHF. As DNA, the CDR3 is TGTGCCAGCAGCTTGGGTCAGTACAATCAGCCCCAGCATTTT.

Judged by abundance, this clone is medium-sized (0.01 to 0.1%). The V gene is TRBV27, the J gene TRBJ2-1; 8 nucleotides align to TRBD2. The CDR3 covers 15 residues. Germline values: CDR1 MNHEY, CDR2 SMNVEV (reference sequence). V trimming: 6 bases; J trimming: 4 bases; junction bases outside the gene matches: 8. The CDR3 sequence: CASSYTSGAYNEQFF. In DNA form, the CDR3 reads TGTGCCAGCAGCTATACTAGCGGCGCGTACAATGAGCAGTTCTTC.

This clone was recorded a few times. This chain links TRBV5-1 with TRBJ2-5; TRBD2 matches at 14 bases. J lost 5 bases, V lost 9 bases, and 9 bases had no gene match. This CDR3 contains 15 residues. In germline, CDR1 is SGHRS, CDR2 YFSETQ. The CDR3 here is CATSTSGGAGETQYF. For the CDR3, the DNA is TGCGCCACCTCGACTAGCGGGGGGGCGGGGGAGACCCAGTACTTC.

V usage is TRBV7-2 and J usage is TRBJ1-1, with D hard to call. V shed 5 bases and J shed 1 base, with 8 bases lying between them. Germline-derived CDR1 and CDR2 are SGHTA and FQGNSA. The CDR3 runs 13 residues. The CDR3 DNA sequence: TGTGCCAGCAGCACCCAGAGGAACACTGAAGCTTTCTTT. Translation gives CASSTQRNTEAFF.

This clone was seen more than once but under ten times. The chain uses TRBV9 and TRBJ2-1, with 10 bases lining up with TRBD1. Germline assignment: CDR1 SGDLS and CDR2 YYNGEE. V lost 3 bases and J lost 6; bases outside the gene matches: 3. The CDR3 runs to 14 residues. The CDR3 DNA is TGTGCCAGCAGCGGGGGACAGGGGAGCAATGAGCAGTTCTTC. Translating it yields CASSGGQGSNEQFF.

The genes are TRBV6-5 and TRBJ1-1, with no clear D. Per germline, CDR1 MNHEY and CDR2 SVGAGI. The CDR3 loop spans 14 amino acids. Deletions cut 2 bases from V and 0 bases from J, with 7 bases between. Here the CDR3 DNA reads TGTGCCAGCAGTTACGGGGTAATGAACACTGAAGCTTTCTTT. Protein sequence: CASSYGVMNTEAFF.

The CDR3 nucleotides are TGTGCCAGCAGCTTCTCGGGGGGCCTTGGAAACACCATATATTTT. It translates to CASSFSGGLGNTIYF. V is TRBV11-3 and J is TRBJ1-3, with D possibly being TRBD1 (6 bases). The ends were cut back, 3 bases at V and 3 bases at J, with 12 bases in the middle. The CDR3 consists of 15 residues. The germline V gene encodes CDR1 SGHNT and CDR2 YENEEA.

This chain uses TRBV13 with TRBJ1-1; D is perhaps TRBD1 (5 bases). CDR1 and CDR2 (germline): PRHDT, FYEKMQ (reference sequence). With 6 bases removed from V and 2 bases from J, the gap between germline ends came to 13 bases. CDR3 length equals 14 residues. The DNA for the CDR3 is TGTGCCAGCAGTAGGGGCCGGCCTAACACTGAAGCTTTCTTT. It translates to CASSRGRPNTEAFF.

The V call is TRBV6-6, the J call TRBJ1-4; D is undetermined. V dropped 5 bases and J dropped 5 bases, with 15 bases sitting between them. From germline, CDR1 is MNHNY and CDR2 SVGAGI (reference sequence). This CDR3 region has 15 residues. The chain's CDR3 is CASSHTTDWNEKLFF. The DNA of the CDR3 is TGTGCCAGCAGTCACACGACTGACTGGAATGAAAAACTGTTTTTT.

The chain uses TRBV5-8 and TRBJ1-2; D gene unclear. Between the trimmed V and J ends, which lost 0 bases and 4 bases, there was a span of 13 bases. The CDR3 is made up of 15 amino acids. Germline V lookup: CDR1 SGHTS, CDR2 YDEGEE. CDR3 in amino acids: CASSLGGEPLYGYTF. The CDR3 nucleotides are TGTGCCAGCAGCTTGGGGGGTGAGCCCCTCTATGGCTACACCTTC.